This record concerns one T cell receptor beta chain sequence. Its antigen is as yet unknown. The CDR3 consists of 13 residues. CDR1 is ENHRY and CDR2 is SYGVKD in the germline V gene. V was pared by 6 bases and J by 7 bases, with 13 bases between. These data are taken from a study of blood T cells in healthy people across ages. A second PCR of about 6 to 11 cycles used a sample-barcoded 5' primer and a J-beta primer mix. Every sample returned 2.5 million or more CDR3-containing paired-end reads. TCRdb recomputed calls from the 5' RACE reads with MiXCR, one row per CDR3 protein. The sample lists roughly 1.4 million distinct CDR3 sequences, 55% to 75% seen once, with 5.5% to 8% in the top ten. The study's findings and limits: TCR beta diversity correlated strongly with naive T cell percentage. A conclusive naive versus antigen-experienced comparison was prevented by the unsorted PBMCs.

The rearrangement links TRBV10-3 to TRBJ2-1; D possibly matches TRBD1 or TRBD2 (5 bases each). Sequenced input: blood. This receptor was obtained from a man aged 18 to 30 in good health. Written as DNA, the CDR3 is TGTGCCATCAGCTATGGTGGGGGAAATGAGCAGTTCTTC. This translates into CAISYGGGNEQFF.